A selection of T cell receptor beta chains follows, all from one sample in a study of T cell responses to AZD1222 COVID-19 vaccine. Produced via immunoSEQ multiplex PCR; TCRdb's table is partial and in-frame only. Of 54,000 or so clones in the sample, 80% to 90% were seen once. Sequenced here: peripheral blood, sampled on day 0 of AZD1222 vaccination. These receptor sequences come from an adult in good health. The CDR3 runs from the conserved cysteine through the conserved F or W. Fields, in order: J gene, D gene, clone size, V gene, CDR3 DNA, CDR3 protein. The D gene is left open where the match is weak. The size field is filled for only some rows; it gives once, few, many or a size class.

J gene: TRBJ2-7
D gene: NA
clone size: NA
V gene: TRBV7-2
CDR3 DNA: TGTGCCAGCAGCTTAGGGGCGGGGTCCTACGAGCAGTACTTC
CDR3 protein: CASSLGAGSYEQYF

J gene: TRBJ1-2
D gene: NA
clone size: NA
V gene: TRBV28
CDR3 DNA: TGTGCCAGCAGTTTAGGGCAGAACTATGGCTACACCTTC
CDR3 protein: CASSLGQNYGYTF

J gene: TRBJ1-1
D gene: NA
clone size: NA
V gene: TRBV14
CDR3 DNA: TGTGCCAGCAGCCGGCTGGGTGGAACGGCGAACACTGAAGCTTTCTTT
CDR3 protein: CASSRLGGTANTEAFF

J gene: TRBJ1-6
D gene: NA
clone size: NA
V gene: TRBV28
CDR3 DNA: TGTGCCAGCACCGACTATGGGGGGGCTAACTCACCCCTCCACTTT
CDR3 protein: CASTDYGGANSPLHF

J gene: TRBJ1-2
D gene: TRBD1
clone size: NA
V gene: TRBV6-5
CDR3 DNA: TGTGCCAGCAGGGGACAGTCTCCGGGTGGCTACACCTTC
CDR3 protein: CASRGQSPGGYTF

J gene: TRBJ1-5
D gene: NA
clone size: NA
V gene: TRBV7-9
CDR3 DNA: TGTGCCAGCAGCTTTGGAACCAGCAATCAGCCCCAGCATTTT
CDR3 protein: CASSFGTSNQPQHF

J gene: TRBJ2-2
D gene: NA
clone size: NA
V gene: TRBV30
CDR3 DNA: TGTGCCTGGAGCGTTTCCCTGTCTGTCAGGCTGAACACCGGGGAGCTGTTTTTT
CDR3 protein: CAWSVSLSVRLNTGELFF

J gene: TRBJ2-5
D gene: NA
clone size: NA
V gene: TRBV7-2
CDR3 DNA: TGTGCCAGCAGCTTTACAGAACTGGAGACCCAGTACTTC
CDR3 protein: CASSFTELETQYF

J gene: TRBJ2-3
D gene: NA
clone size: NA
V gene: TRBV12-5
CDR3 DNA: TGTGCTAGTGGCCCCGGGACACCGAACACAGATACGCAGTATTTT
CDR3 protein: CASGPGTPNTDTQYF

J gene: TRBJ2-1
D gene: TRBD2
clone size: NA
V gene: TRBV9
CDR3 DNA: TGTGCCAGCAGCGTACAAAGCGGGAGGGGGCAGGAGCAGTTCTTC
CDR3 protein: CASSVQSGRGQEQFF

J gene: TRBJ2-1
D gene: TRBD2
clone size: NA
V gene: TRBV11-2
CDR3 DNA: TGTGCCAGCAGCCGCACGCAGCGGGAGGGCCGGTATGAGCAGTTCTTC
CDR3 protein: CASSRTQREGRYEQFF

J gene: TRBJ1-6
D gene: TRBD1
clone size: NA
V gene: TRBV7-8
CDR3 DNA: TGTGCCAGCAGCTTAAGGGACAGGGGGAATTCACCCCTCCACTTT
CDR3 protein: CASSLRDRGNSPLHF

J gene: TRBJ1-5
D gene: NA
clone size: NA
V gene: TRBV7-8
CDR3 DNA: TGTGCCAGCAGCCCCATGACAGGCTTGAGCAATCAGCCCCAGCATTTT
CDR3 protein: CASSPMTGLSNQPQHF

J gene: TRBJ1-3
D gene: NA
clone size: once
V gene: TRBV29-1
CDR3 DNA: TGCAGCGTGGATGCTGTTGACAGCTCTGGAAACACCATATATTTT
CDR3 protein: CSVDAVDSSGNTIYF

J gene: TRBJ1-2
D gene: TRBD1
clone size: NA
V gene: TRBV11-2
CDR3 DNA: TGTGCCAGCAGCTCACAAAGGACAGGGGTGGGCTATGGCTACACCTTC
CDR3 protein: CASSSQRTGVGYGYTF

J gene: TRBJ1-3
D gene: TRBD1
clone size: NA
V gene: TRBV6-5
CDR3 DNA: TGTGCCAGCAGTAAACAGGGGGCTGGAAACACCATATATTTT
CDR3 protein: CASSKQGAGNTIYF

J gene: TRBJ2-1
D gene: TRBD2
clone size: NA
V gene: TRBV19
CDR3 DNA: TGTGCCAGTAGTACTCCGGGACTAGCGGGTTTCAATGAGCAGTTCTTC
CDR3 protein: CASSTPGLAGFNEQFF

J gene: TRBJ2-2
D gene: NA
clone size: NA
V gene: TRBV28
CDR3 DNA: TGTGCCAGCAGTTTGCCGGGCGGAGTGAACACCGGGGAGCTGTTTTTT
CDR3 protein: CASSLPGGVNTGELFF

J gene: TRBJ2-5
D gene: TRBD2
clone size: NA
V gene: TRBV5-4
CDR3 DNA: TGTGCCAGCAGCTTGAAGGGACTAGCGGGAGGACAAGAGACCCAGTACTTC
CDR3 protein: CASSLKGLAGGQETQYF

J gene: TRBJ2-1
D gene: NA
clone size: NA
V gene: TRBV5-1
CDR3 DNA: TGCGCCAGCAGCTCACTCGGGGGAAATGAGCAGTTCTTC
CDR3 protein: CASSSLGGNEQFF

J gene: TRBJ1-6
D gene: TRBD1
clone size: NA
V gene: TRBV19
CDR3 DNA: TGTGCCAGTAGTATCGAGGGGACAGGGATCACACCCCTCCACTTT
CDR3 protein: CASSIEGTGITPLHF

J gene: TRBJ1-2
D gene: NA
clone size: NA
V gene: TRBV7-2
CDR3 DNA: TGTGCCAGCAGCTTGGCGAGAGGGAACGACTATGGCTACACCTTC
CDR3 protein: CASSLARGNDYGYTF

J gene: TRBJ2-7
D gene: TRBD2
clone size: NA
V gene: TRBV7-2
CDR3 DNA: TGTGCCAGCAGCTCTAGCGGGGGGGCCTACGAGCAGTACTTC
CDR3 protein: CASSSSGGAYEQYF

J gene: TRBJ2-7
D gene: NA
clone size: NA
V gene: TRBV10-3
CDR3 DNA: TGTGCCATCAGTGAGGGACCCGGGCAGGGTCCGTACGAGCAGTACTTC
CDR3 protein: CAISEGPGQGPYEQYF

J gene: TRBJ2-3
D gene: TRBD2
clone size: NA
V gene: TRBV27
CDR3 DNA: TGTGCCAGCAGTACGACTAGCGGGAGAAATGTCGCTAGGCCGACGTATTTT
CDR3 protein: CASSTTSGRNVARPTYF

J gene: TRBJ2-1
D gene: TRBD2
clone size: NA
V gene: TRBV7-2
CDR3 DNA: TGTGCCAGCAGCTTAGCATTAGCGGGAGGCTACAATGAGCAGTTCTTC
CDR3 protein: CASSLALAGGYNEQFF